The entry that follows covers one T cell receptor beta chain sequence. The target of this receptor is not known. No much larger clonotype is one base removed from it; base qualities were not supplied. These data originate in a study of graft-versus-host responses after intestinal transplantation (TCRdb year 2021). About the study as a whole: Multivisceral, liver-intestinal, or isolated intestinal transplants were received by the recipients. Every recipient was given anti-thymocyte globulin induction, followed by around three years of maintenance tacrolimus and steroids. After intestinal transplantation, graft-versus-host and host-versus-graft alloreactive T cell clones in the graft, circulation and bone marrow were tracked using bulk TCR-beta CDR3 sequencing. To identify alloreactive clones, pre-transplant mixed lymphocyte reaction products were sequenced and then compared with unstimulated pre-transplant donor and recipient T cells. The cohort enrolled 20 to 30 intestinal transplant recipients including one retransplant, and a few patients lacking pretransplant specimens were excluded. A peak of at least 4% donor T cells among recipient peripheral blood mononuclear cells was the definition used for donor T cell macrochimerism. Rather than going through the commercial service, samples from a few later patients were sequenced in-house on an Illumina MiSeq and processed with MiXCR.

What the research found in general, with its limitations: Conclusions were limited by the relatively low number and heterogeneity of intestinal transplant patients. GvH clones were detected in recipient bone marrow, and some appeared earlier in ileal mucosa or blood, consistent with an intestinal mucosal origin. Early after transplant, declines in HvG clones were associated with peak levels of circulating GvH clones. In patients with donor T cell macrochimerism, the allografts had high GvH to HvG T cell clonal ratios.

In light of the paper, this sample's time point label describes: cells obtained before transplantation from donor or recipient. CD3+CD4+ and CD3+CD8+ populations were FACS-sorted from unstimulated pre-transplant donor and recipient cells taken from spleen or lymph nodes. The method was the immunoSEQ multiplex PCR assay. For most patients, genomic DNA was isolated with the Qiagen DNeasy Blood and Tissue Kit and shipped frozen to Adaptive Biotechnologies for TCR sequencing. Adaptive Biotechnologies carried out high-throughput TCR-beta CDR3 sequencing of genomic DNA for most patients. Per the authors' processing: Adaptive's ImmunoSEQ software supplied the TCR sequencing data for around 19 patients, while MiXCR and VDJtools were used to process three other patients. To correct CD4 versus CD8 sorting errors, any sequence found in both subsets at a frequency ratio below 5:1 was removed. CDR3 nucleotide sequences shared between donor and recipient were removed because their origin could not be assigned. To be classed as alloreactive, a clone needed at least 2-fold expansion over unstimulated cells and a minimum CFSE-low frequency of 0.002% (template counts) or 0.001% (read counts). Mappable clones were those detected in sequenced pre-transplant spleen, lymph node, or MLR CFSE-low populations of the donor or recipient. Cumulative frequency of alloreactive clones was calculated as a percentage of all sequences weighted by copy number. Not all clones reach the TCRdb copy of this immuneACCESS table, which keeps in-frame sequences only. Checked studies attribute under half of the gap to unresolved V genes and leave the rest unexplained. V and J calls and clone size are copied from that table; D and trimming were computed from the DNA. A total of some 92,000 clones appear in this sample, just under 95% of them only once. The ten largest account for about 0.3% of the sample.

V is reduced by 5 bases and J by 2 bases, leaving a spacing of 16 bases between them. The CDR3, cysteine through phenylalanine, is 15 amino acids long. The only DNA kept is the CDR3, 45 bases in frame from the first base. CDR1 SGHRS and CDR2 YFSETQ were looked up in the germline V gene. The chain was built from TRBV5-1 and TRBJ1-1; a weak D assignment points to TRBD1 (5 bases agree). The sample here was unstimulated CD4+ T cells sorted from spleen or lymph node cells, taken before intestinal transplant. The receptor comes from a human donor who received an intestinal transplant. Here is the DNA: TGCGCCAGCAGACCCCAGGGAGGGGCCAACACTGAAGCTTTCTTT. The resulting protein is CASRPQGGANTEAFF.